These 12 T cell receptor beta chains were sequenced from one sample in a study of blood T cell repertoires in COVID-19. Profiled with immunoSEQ multiplex PCR; TCRdb holds only in-frame clones, not every one. Of roughly 80,000 clones detected, almost 85% appear once; the ten largest clones hold about a fifth. The sample taken for sequencing was peripheral blood. Receptors were obtained from a human donor in a cohort sampled during active COVID-19.

The rearrangement joins TRBV19 to TRBJ1-3, with TRBD1 matching 10 bases. The CDR3 totals 16 residues. Germline CDR1 reads LNHDA; CDR2 reads SQIVND (reference sequence). After removal of 7 bases from V and 3 bases from J, the junction contained 9 bases not matched to a gene. Here the CDR3 reads CASNLRDRGLGNTIYF. CDR3 nucleotide sequence: TGTGCCAGTAATCTTCGTGACAGGGGGCTTGGAAACACCATATATTTT.

The CDR3 coding sequence is TGTGCCAGCAGCCCGGACAGGCGCTGGGGCTACACCTTC. Translation gives CASSPDRRWGYTF. The rearrangement joins TRBV2 to TRBJ1-2; 7 bases are a match to TRBD1. The CDR3 sequence is 13 residues long. The germline CDR1 and CDR2 sequences are SNHLY and FYNNEI. Unmatched junction bases numbered 9, after V lost 6 bases and J lost 8 bases.

A single count supports this clone. The V call is TRBV18, the J call TRBJ1-6; no definite D call. This CDR3 has 14 residues. V gave up 5 bases and J gave up 5 bases, with 10 bases separating them. Germline V gene sequence: CDR1 KGHSH, CDR2 LQKENI. In DNA, the CDR3 is TGTGCCAGCTCAGTTTCAGAACATAATTCACCCCTCCACTTT. This translates into CASSVSEHNSPLHF.

This clone was seen just once. V gene TRBV18 combines with J gene TRBJ1-3; 8 nucleotides agree with TRBD1. V shed 3 bases and J 0 bases; nucleotides not matched to a gene: 4. The length of the CDR3 is 16 residues. Germline CDR1 is KGHSH and CDR2 is LQKENI. The DNA of the CDR3 is TGTGCCAGCTCACCCCGACAGGGGTTCTCTGGAAACACCATATATTTT. It yields the protein CASSPRQGFSGNTIYF.

The chain joins TRBV14 to TRBJ2-1, with 7 bases matching TRBD2. Germline V gene data show CDR1 as SGHDN and CDR2 as FVKESK. The CDR3 sequence is 16 residues long. The ends lost 2 bases at V and 2 bases at J; junction bases unmatched: 6. CDR3 in DNA: TGTGCCAGCAGCCAATTGGTGGGGGGGACCTACAATGAGCAGTTCTTC. Translation gives CASSQLVGGTYNEQFF.

The chain carries TRBV6-2 or TRBV6-3 and TRBJ2-1; 9 nucleotides align to TRBD2. The CDR3 totals 16 residues. With V trimmed by 5 bases and J by 0 bases, 5 bases remained unmatched. Germline V gives CDR1 MNHEY, CDR2 SVGEGT. In nucleotides, the CDR3 is TGTGCCAGCAGTCGCCTAGCGGGGCTCTCCTACAATGAGCAGTTCTTC. Translating gives CASSRLAGLSYNEQFF.

The chain has TRBV15 and TRBJ2-2; 11 bases are a match to TRBD1. Germline CDR1 is LNHNV and CDR2 is YYDKDF (reference sequence). J gave up 5 bases and V 0 bases, and 5 bases lay outside the gene matches. The CDR3 length is 17 residues. CDR3 DNA: TGTGCCACCAGCAGAGATGGGACAGGGGGAATAACCGGGGAGCTGTTTTTT. Translating gives CATSRDGTGGITGELFF.

This clone came up a few times. The V and J genes are TRBV14 and TRBJ1-1; D might be TRBD1 (5 bases). This CDR3 is built from 14 residues. Germline lookup yields CDR1 SGHDN and CDR2 FVKESK. Trimming left V 4 bases short and J 2 bases short, with 11 bases between. The DNA of the CDR3 is TGTGCCAGCAGCCTTCCGGGACTCAACACTGAAGCTTTCTTT. It translates to CASSLPGLNTEAFF.

The chain recombines TRBV6-5 with TRBJ2-5, with 11 bases lining up with TRBD2. Germline V gives CDR1 MNHEY, CDR2 SVGAGI. The V gene end was trimmed by 6 bases and the J gene end by 5 bases; junction bases not matched to a gene: 8. The CDR3 is 15 residues long. CDR3 amino acids: CASRIAGGLPETQYF. In DNA, the CDR3 is TGTGCCAGCAGGATAGCGGGGGGGCTCCCCGAGACCCAGTACTTC.

This clone was recorded a few times. This rearrangement joins TRBV3-1 (or the pseudogene TRBV3-2) to TRBJ2-5; 15 bases are shared with TRBD2. Germline V gene lookup returns CDR1 LGHDT and CDR2 YNNKEL (reference sequence). The CDR3 runs to 17 residues. Losses at the gene ends were 7 bases for V and 0 bases for J; bases not matched to a gene: 6. The CDR3 protein is CASKPGLAGGNQETQYF. The CDR3 DNA follows: TGTGCCAGCAAACCGGGACTAGCGGGGGGTAACCAAGAGACCCAGTACTTC.

This sequence joins TRBV28 and TRBJ2-1; no clear D. CDR1 is MDHEN, CDR2 SYDVKM, per germline. Trimming removed 6 bases at V and 5 bases at J, with 8 bases between. CDR3 length: 12 residues. The CDR3 sequence is CASRTTNNEQFF. CDR3 in DNA: TGTGCCAGCAGAACGACAAACAATGAGCAGTTCTTC.

This clone has just one count. The rearrangement uses TRBV28 and TRBJ1-1; D is possibly TRBD1 (6 bases). The germline CDR1 and CDR2 sequences are MDHEN and SYDVKM. The CDR3 has 15 residues. V gave up 4 bases and J gave up 4 bases, with 16 bases separating them. CDR3 in amino acids: CASSSRQALGTEAFF. CDR3 coding DNA: TGTGCCAGCAGTTCCAGACAGGCGTTGGGCACTGAAGCTTTCTTT.